Detailed here is one T cell receptor (beta chain). No cognate antigen has been identified for it. No qualities accompany the bases; no much larger clone lies one base away. Flow cytometry had shown CD8+CD57+ cell expansion in the patients selected for sequencing. Every patient had a diagnosis of severe acquired aplastic anemia based on International Study of Aplastic Anemia and Agranulocytosis and Camitta criteria. Patients had received no therapy at the time of blood sampling. TCR repertoires of sorted CD4+ and CD8+ blood T cells from severe aplastic anemia patients and healthy subjects were deep-sequenced in the study. Patients were enrolled under clinicaltrials.gov protocols 00001620, 01623167, 00001397, 00071045, 00081523 and 00961064 in the USA. Ficoll-Paque density gradient centrifugation was used to isolate peripheral blood mononuclear cells. CD4+ and CD8+ T cells were sorted by FACS or magnetic beads before DNA extraction.

Genomic DNA was used as template for profiling of TCR beta VDJ combinations and CDR3 sequences. TCR repertoire sequencing was run on an Illumina HiSeq 2000. The published analysis was carried out like this. Repertoire assessment relied on Simpson's diversity index, CDR3 size and DJ length profiles, and TRBV/TRBJ rearrangement plots. The immunodominant clone was defined as the most abundant DNA sequence in deep sequencing data. CDR3 amino acid sequences were checked for sharing between subjects and were compared against published repertoires and the VDJdb database. TCRdb reprocessed the public reads (quality trimming at Q25 with fastp, clone calling with MiXCR) and kept in-frame beta chains. Duplicate CDR3 protein sequences are folded into a single record with the most common DNA and genes. The V and J calls were not made by the authors but by TCRdb's processing. Present in this sample are 130,000 or so distinct CDR3 sequences, approximately 50% of which were seen just once. Of the sample, around 29% falls within the top ten clones.

These data come from a study of CD8+CD57+ T cells in acquired aplastic anemia (dated by TCRdb to 2017 to 2018). Turning to the overall study: On average, sorted CD4+ and CD8+ cells yielded around 3.4 ug of extracted DNA, with a range of roughly 0.17 to 27.4 ug. CD8+CD57+ expansion was defined as frequency above the mean frequency observed in healthy subjects. Overall study outcomes, separate from this receptor: Roughly 29 CD8+ CDR3 sequences were found to be shared between patients and controls, but these sequences appeared to be highly expressed in patients and within the immunodominant clones of the patients. No significant difference in CD8+ Simpson's diversity was found between patients and healthy controls (P=0.060).

The CDR3 runs 16 residues from the cysteine to the phenylalanine. Of all the DNA, just the CDR3 is kept, 48 bases in frame from base 1. V loses 4 bases, J loses 5 bases, and the germline ends lie 18 bases apart. CDR1 and CDR2 are drawn from the germline V gene: LGHNA, YNFKEQ. The sample taken for sequencing was sorted CD4+, CD8+, or CD8+CD57+ T cells (not recorded which) from PBMCs. This TCR was sampled from a human donor with aplastic anemia. The sequence is built from TRBV4-2 and TRBJ2-1; the D gene is possibly TRBD1 or TRBD2, with 5 bases matching each. The CDR3 region has the sequence CASSPGPGPRNNEQFF. The DNA sequence is as follows: TGTGCCAGCAGCCCCGGCCCGGGGCCTCGTAACAATGAGCAGTTCTTC.